This T cell receptor beta chain appears in the sequencing data of a study of blood T cell repertoires in COVID-19. Study as a whole: From T cells, B-cell-depleted T cells, or PBMCs came the material, which was cDNA or gDNA.

Profiling relied on immunoSEQ multiplex PCR, and the TCRdb table lists in-frame clones only, not all of them. This sample yields roughly 250,000 clones, of which about four fifths are seen a single time; 9.6% belongs to the top ten. V trimming: 3 bases; J trimming: 2 bases; junction bases outside the gene matches: 11. Looked up from germline, CDR1 is MNHNS and CDR2 is SASEGT. The CDR3 covers 17 residues. This TCR came from a woman of 80 years or more with acute or convalescent COVID-19. The chain recombines TRBV6-1 with TRBJ2-3, with 7 bases fitting TRBD2. The sample comprised peripheral blood. The CDR3 loop is CASSDLEAGVHTDTQYF. CDR3 DNA: TGTGCCAGCAGTGACCTGGAGGCGGGGGTACACACAGATACGCAGTATTTT.